Each of the 29 T cell receptor beta chains below was sequenced from the same sample in a study of blood T cell repertoires in COVID-19. Measured with immunoSEQ multiplex PCR; TCRdb has only the in-frame clones, and not every one. The sample holds around 120,000 clones, under 95% seen once. The sample taken for sequencing was peripheral blood. All receptors derive from a man aged 45-65 years with active COVID-19.

The chain uses TRBV29-1 and TRBJ1-2, with D hard to call. The CDR3 spans 11 residues. V was shortened by 3 bases and J by 7 bases, with 9 bases between the two germline ends. Germline V lookup: CDR1 SQVTM, CDR2 ANQGSEA. In nucleotides, the CDR3 is TGCAGCGTTGAGGGCCAGTTTGGCTACACCTTC. Its translation is CSVEGQFGYTF.

The rearrangement joins TRBV6-2 or TRBV6-3 to TRBJ1-5, with 11 positions matching TRBD1. J was trimmed by 7 bases and V by 0 bases; bases with no gene match: 5. The CDR3 has 16 residues. Germline CDR1 and CDR2: MNHEY and SVGEGT. DNA of the CDR3: TGTGCCAGCAGTTACTCAAGGACAGGGGGCCTCCAGCCCCAGCATTTT. It translates to CASSYSRTGGLQPQHF.

The chain links TRBV11-1 to TRBJ1-2; TRBD1 is a possible D gene (6 bases). The CDR3 contains 15 residues. CDR1 and CDR2 from the germline V gene are SGHAT and FQDESV (reference sequence). Trimming pared 1 base from V and 8 bases from J, leaving 17 bases between. Written as DNA, the CDR3 is TGTGCCAGCAGCTTAGTAGGAGACAGGAGAATCGGCTACACCTTC. It yields the protein CASSLVGDRRIGYTF.

The CDR3 bases are TGCGCCAGCAGCTTGGGGTGGGGTAGCGGAAAAAACATTCAGTACTTC. It specifies CASSLGWGSGKNIQYF. The chain joins TRBV5-1 to TRBJ2-4; the D gene is possibly TRBD2 (6 bases). The CDR3 runs 16 residues. Germline CDR1 reads SGHRS; CDR2 reads YFSETQ. Trimming stripped 0 bases from V and 4 bases from J, with 14 bases between.

The J gene is TRBJ2-3, the V gene TRBV6-5, with D possibly TRBD1 on 6 matching bases. Germline assignment: CDR1 MNHEY and CDR2 SVGAGI. The V end lost 4 bases, the J end lost 0 bases, and 11 bases lay between the germline ends. CDR3 length: 15 residues. The CDR3 loop is CASSLQGVSTDTQYF. The CDR3 DNA reads TGTGCCAGCAGTTTACAGGGCGTTAGCACAGATACGCAGTATTTT.

The CDR3 protein is CASSEAGSMAGGIYEQYV. The CDR3 DNA reads TGTGCCAGCAGTGAAGCCGGTTCTATGGCAGGGGGGATATACGAGCAGTACGTC. The rearrangement uses TRBV6-1 and TRBJ2-7; D is perhaps TRBD1 (7 bases). The V end lost 0 bases, the J end lost 4 bases, and 22 bases lay between the germline ends. Germline loops: CDR1 MNHNS, CDR2 SASEGT. The CDR3 has 18 residues.

The chain is built from TRBV27 and TRBJ2-2; D gene unclear. Trimming left V 3 bases short and J 2 bases short, with 4 bases between. This CDR3 spans 13 amino acids. Germline V gives CDR1 MNHEY, CDR2 SMNVEV (reference sequence). The CDR3 region has the DNA TGTGCCAGCAGTTTTTATAACACCGGGGAGCTGTTTTTT. It is translated as CASSFYNTGELFF.

This rearrangement joins TRBV10-1 to TRBJ2-3; 8 nucleotides line up with TRBD2. Germline CDR1 and CDR2: WNHNN and SYGVQD (reference sequence). The CDR3 consists of 15 residues. The V gene end was trimmed by 2 bases and the J gene end by 4 bases; junction bases not matched to a gene: 5. The CDR3 sequence is CASSEGGRRSDTQYF. In DNA form, the CDR3 reads TGCGCCAGCAGTGAGGGCGGGAGGAGGTCAGATACGCAGTATTTT.

The genes are TRBV3-1 (or the pseudogene TRBV3-2) and TRBJ2-3, with D possibly matching TRBD2 (7 bases). Deletions cut 5 bases from V and 3 bases from J, with 18 bases between. The CDR3 is made up of 16 amino acids. CDR1 and CDR2 from the germline V gene are LGHDT and YNNKEL (reference sequence). DNA for the CDR3: TGTGCCAGCAGCGACCGGTCCGGGGGGCGGACAGATACGCAGTATTTT. It is translated as CASSDRSGGRTDTQYF.

The chain employs TRBV18 and TRBJ2-1, with 10 bases matching TRBD2. CDR1 KGHSH and CDR2 LQKENI come from the germline V gene. The V segment lost 5 bases and the J segment 4 bases; nucleotides outside the gene matches: 5. There are 15 residues in the CDR3. The CDR3 coding sequence is TGTGCCAGCTCATCTAGCGGGGGAGGGTACAATGAGCAGTTCTTC. Its translation is CASSSSGGGYNEQFF.

The gene calls are TRBV2 and TRBJ2-2; D not certain. Germline V gives CDR1 SNHLY, CDR2 FYNNEI. CDR3 length equals 13 residues. V lost 4 bases and J 5 bases, leaving 8 bases between the germline ends. CDR3 amino acids: CASSATPTGELFF. The CDR3 nucleotides read TGTGCCAGCAGTGCGACACCAACCGGGGAGCTGTTTTTT. Variable domain in full (rest from reference TRBV2 and TRBJ2-2): EPEVTQTPSHQVTQMGQEVILRCVPISNHLYFYWYRQILGQKVEFLVSFYNNEISEKSEIFDDQFSVERPDGSNFTLKIRSTKLEDSAMYFCASSATPTGELFFGEGSRLTVL.

This clone was detected only once. The chain is built from TRBV6-5 and TRBJ1-1; 8 bases map to TRBD1. The CDR3 runs 15 residues. Germline V gene sequence: CDR1 MNHEY, CDR2 SVGAGI. Trimming at V came to 5 bases and at J to 1 base, leaving 6 bases not matched to a gene. The CDR3 sequence is CASSSPGGPNTEAFF. The CDR3 DNA follows: TGTGCCAGCAGTAGTCCAGGGGGCCCGAACACTGAAGCTTTCTTT.

The CDR3, as DNA: TGTGCCAGCAGTGAGGGGCAGGGAGGGCGGAATGAGCAGTTCTTC. Residues: CASSEGQGGRNEQFF. The chain uses TRBV6-1 and TRBJ2-1, with 7 bases aligning to TRBD2. J gave up 7 bases and V 3 bases, and 9 bases lay outside the gene matches. Germline lookup yields CDR1 MNHNS and CDR2 SASEGT. The CDR3 covers 15 residues.

This clone is a singleton in its sample. The V gene is TRBV5-1, the J gene TRBJ2-1, with 11 positions matching TRBD2. This CDR3 spans 15 amino acids. The V segment lost 2 bases and the J segment 6 bases; nucleotides outside the gene matches: 4. Germline V CDR1 and CDR2: SGHRS, YFSETQ. The CDR3 DNA sequence: TGCGCCAGCAGCTTAGAACTAGCGGGAGTCAATGAGCAGTTCTTC. Amino acid sequence: CASSLELAGVNEQFF.

V and J are TRBV7-8 and TRBJ1-5; unclear D gene. Germline V CDR1 and CDR2: SGHVS, FQNEAQ. The CDR3 has 14 amino acids. Trimming removed 0 bases from V and 4 bases from J, with 7 bases in between. The CDR3 protein is CASSLALRNQPQHF. CDR3 coding DNA: TGTGCCAGCAGCTTAGCTCTGAGAAATCAGCCCCAGCATTTT.

This rearrangement joins TRBV2 to TRBJ2-2; TRBD2 matches 7 bases. V was pared by 7 bases and J by 0 bases, with 2 bases of the junction left unmatched. The CDR3 totals 14 residues. The germline V gene has CDR1 SNHLY and CDR2 FYNNEI. CDR3 protein: CASIGTTNTGELFF. The CDR3 DNA follows: TGTGCCAGCATAGGGACTACGAACACCGGGGAGCTGTTTTTT.

This clone has just one count. V is TRBV27 and J is TRBJ1-6; D unresolved. The CDR3 runs to 11 residues. Germline values: CDR1 MNHEY, CDR2 SMNVEV (reference sequence). V lost 6 bases, J lost 10 bases, and 7 bases lay in between. The CDR3 protein is CASRKLSPLHF. The CDR3 DNA reads as TGTGCCAGCAGAAAACTCTCACCCCTCCACTTT.

The chain couples TRBV5-1 to TRBJ2-5; 7 positions match TRBD2. The CDR3 consists of 18 residues. Germline V gene sequence: CDR1 SGHRS, CDR2 YFSETQ. J lost 0 bases, V lost 0 bases, and 11 bases had no gene match. The CDR3 protein is CASSLAGEGAGYQETQYF. The CDR3 bases are TGCGCCAGCAGCTTGGCCGGGGAGGGCGCCGGGTACCAAGAGACCCAGTACTTC.

The chain carries TRBV6-5 and TRBJ1-2, with TRBD1 matching 9 bases. Per the germline V gene, CDR1 is MNHEY and CDR2 is SVGAGI. The trim removed 2 bases at V and 8 bases at J, leaving 6 bases unmatched. The length of the CDR3 is 14 residues. This chain's CDR3 is CASSYVTGGSGYTF. In DNA form, the CDR3 reads TGTGCCAGCAGTTACGTGACAGGGGGTTCCGGCTACACCTTC.

By share, this clone ranks as medium-sized. The genes are TRBV19 and TRBJ1-5, with a possible D match to TRBD1 (6 bases). CDR3 length: 14 amino acids. V was shortened by 1 base and J by 2 bases, with 6 bases between the two germline ends. CDR1 LNHDA and CDR2 SQIVND come from the germline V gene (reference sequence). CDR3 sequence: CASSIGTGNQPQHF. CDR3 nucleotides: TGTGCCAGTAGTATAGGGACAGGCAATCAGCCCCAGCATTTT.

The V gene is TRBV7-8, the J gene TRBJ2-2, with 12 positions matching TRBD2. V lost 3 bases to trimming and J lost 0 bases; unmatched junction nucleotides: 5. The CDR3 sequence is 18 residues long. Germline CDR1 is SGHVS and CDR2 is FQNEAQ. This CDR3 is CASSLGLAGPSNTGELFF. CDR3 in DNA: TGTGCCAGCAGCTTGGGACTAGCGGGCCCATCGAACACCGGGGAGCTGTTTTTT.

The chain employs TRBV5-5 and TRBJ1-1; TRBD1 agrees at 7 bases. Germline assignment: CDR1 SGHKS and CDR2 YYEKEE (reference sequence). V lost 1 base and J lost 1; bases outside the gene matches: 7. The CDR3 extends over 16 amino acids. The CDR3 DNA reads as TGTGCCAGCAGCTTGCTAACTAACAGGGGGAACACTGAAGCTTTCTTT. Amino acid sequence: CASSLLTNRGNTEAFF.

The J gene is TRBJ1-4, the V gene TRBV7-2; 7 bases map to TRBD1. CDR3 length: 13 amino acids. CDR1 is SGHTA, CDR2 FQGNSA, per germline. V lost 5 bases to trimming and J lost 5 bases; unmatched junction nucleotides: 2. DNA of the CDR3: TGTGCCAGCAGCCCCAGGGGGAATGAAAAACTGTTTTTT. The encoded protein is CASSPRGNEKLFF.

V gene TRBV11-2 combines with J gene TRBJ2-7, with TRBD1 identical over 7 bases. The CDR3 covers 14 residues. The ends lost 8 bases at V and 2 bases at J; junction bases unmatched: 9. In germline, CDR1 is SGHAT, CDR2 FQNNGV. The CDR3 nucleotides read TGTGCCAGCCGAGGGGGCTCTGAGCCCTACGAGCAGTACTTC. Translated, it gives CASRGGSEPYEQYF.

This clone was seen only once. The J gene is TRBJ2-5, the V gene TRBV15, with D possibly matching TRBD2 (5 bases). There are 13 residues in the CDR3. Trimming removed 1 base from V and 5 bases from J, with 8 bases in between. Germline V gene lookup returns CDR1 LNHNV and CDR2 YYDKDF (reference sequence). The CDR3 here is CATSRGRGETQYF. The DNA for the CDR3 is TGTGCCACCAGCAGAGGCCGAGGGGAGACCCAGTACTTC.

This sequence joins TRBV27 and TRBJ2-2; D may be TRBD2 (5 bases). CDR1 MNHEY and CDR2 SMNVEV come from the germline V gene (reference sequence). The CDR3 totals 15 residues. Trimming shortened V by 6 bases and J by 2 bases, and 13 bases separated the two germline ends. CDR3 loop: CASRRVEANTGELFF. The CDR3, as DNA: TGTGCCAGCAGGAGGGTCGAGGCTAACACCGGGGAGCTGTTTTTT.

This chain joins TRBV11-2 and TRBJ2-5; perhaps TRBD2 as D (5 bases). This CDR3 contains 16 residues. Germline lookup yields CDR1 SGHAT and CDR2 FQNNGV. Trimming removed 3 bases at V and 2 bases at J, with 16 bases between. For the CDR3, the DNA is TGTGCCAGCAGCTTGTTAAAGGGTGAGGGACAAGAGACCCAGTACTTC. This sequence encodes CASSLLKGEGQETQYF.

This chain joins TRBV6-5 and TRBJ1-2; no definite D call. Germline CDR1 is MNHEY and CDR2 is SVGAGI. This CDR3 comprises 15 residues. V was clipped by 6 bases and J by 3 bases, with 17 bases between them. This CDR3 is CASSRRLPSDYGYTF. Here the CDR3 DNA reads TGTGCCAGCAGCCGGCGGCTCCCTTCGGACTATGGCTACACCTTC.

The V gene is TRBV7-2, the J gene TRBJ1-5, with D perhaps matching TRBD1 (5 bases). Trimming shortened V by 4 bases and J by 6 bases, and 10 bases separated the two germline ends. Looked up from germline, CDR1 is SGHTA and CDR2 is FQGNSA. The CDR3 spans 13 residues. DNA for the CDR3: TGTGCCAGCAGCTGGGAGGGGACTCAGCCCCAGCATTTT. Amino acids: CASSWEGTQPQHF.